The next 15 T cell receptor beta chains were all read from a single sample in a study of T cell responses to AZD1222 COVID-19 vaccine. Sequencing was performed with immunoSEQ multiplex PCR; in TCRdb, only in-frame clones are kept and a portion is missing. The profile shows 90,000 to 120,000 clones, about 90% of them singletons. The sample in question was peripheral blood, obtained 28 days after the second AZD1222 dose. The receptors here all came from an adult who received the AZD1222 COVID-19 vaccine.

The rearrangement joins TRBV11-3 to TRBJ2-7; possible D gene TRBD2, 5 bases. The CDR3 is 13 amino acids. From germline, CDR1 is SGHNT and CDR2 YENEEA. Trimming shortened V by 5 bases and J by 2 bases, and 10 bases separated the two germline ends. CDR3 in amino acids: CASSLAGTYEQYF. The CDR3 DNA follows: TGTGCCAGCAGCCTGGCCGGGACCTACGAGCAGTACTTC.

The genes are TRBV18 and TRBJ2-2; the match to TRBD1 covers 7 bases. The V gene end was trimmed by 5 bases and the J gene end by 3 bases; junction bases not matched to a gene: 6. This CDR3 has 15 residues. The germline V gene has CDR1 KGHSH and CDR2 LQKENI. DNA of the CDR3: TGTGCCAGCTCAAACCGGGACAGTTACACCGGGGAGCTGTTTTTT. This translates into CASSNRDSYTGELFF.

The chain couples TRBV10-3 to TRBJ2-7; D may be TRBD1 (6 bases). The CDR3 runs 16 residues. In germline, CDR1 is ENHRY, CDR2 SYGVKD. V dropped 0 bases and J dropped 4 bases, with 16 bases sitting between them. DNA for the CDR3: TGTGCCATCAGTGAGTCAAGGCCAGGGGCGGTTTACGAGCAGTACTTC. This sequence encodes CAISESRPGAVYEQYF.

The chain has TRBV5-1 and TRBJ1-2; D is unclear. Germline CDR1 is SGHRS and CDR2 is YFSETQ. Trimming removed 0 bases at V and 0 bases at J, with 6 bases between. This CDR3 comprises 14 residues. In nucleotides, the CDR3 is TGCGCCAGCAGCTTGGAGGTCGCTAACTATGGCTACACCTTC. It translates to CASSLEVANYGYTF. The variable domain in full, completed from reference TRBV5-1 and TRBJ1-2, reads KAGVTQTPRYLIKTRGQQVTLSCSPISGHRSVSWYQQTPGQGLQFLFEYFSETQRNKGNFPGRFSGRQFSNSRSEMNVSTLELGDSALYLCASSLEVANYGYTFGSGTRLTVV.

CDR3 sequence: CASRLEGTGELFF. CDR3 nucleotide sequence: TGTGCCAGCAGGTTAGAGGGCACCGGGGAGCTGTTTTTT. The gene calls are TRBV6-5 and TRBJ2-2, with a weak D call TRBD2 (5 bases). Per germline, CDR1 MNHEY and CDR2 SVGAGI. The V end lost 6 bases, the J end lost 4 bases, and 9 bases lay between the germline ends. The CDR3 sequence is 13 residues long.

The CDR3 DNA follows: TGCGCCAGCAGTGAACGGGATCCGCTCGCAGATACGCAGTATTTT. It is translated as CASSERDPLADTQYF. J is TRBJ2-3 and V is TRBV10-1, with D perhaps matching TRBD2 (5 bases). V was shortened by 3 bases and J by 4 bases, with 14 bases between the two germline ends. Germline V lookup: CDR1 WNHNN, CDR2 SYGVQD (reference sequence). The CDR3 covers 15 residues.

The chain couples TRBV18 to TRBJ1-1; no clear D gene. Per germline, CDR1 KGHSH and CDR2 LQKENI. V was cut by 2 bases and J by 1 base, with 8 bases left in between. The CDR3 totals 14 residues. The chain's CDR3 is CASSPSSSNTEAFF. The CDR3 region has the DNA TGTGCCAGCTCACCATCCAGCTCGAACACTGAAGCTTTCTTT. The full variable domain, rest sourced from reference TRBV18 and TRBJ1-1, is NAGVMQNPRHLVRRRGQEARLRCSPMKGHSHVYWYRQLPEEGLKFMVYLQKENIIDESGMPKERFSAEFPKEGPSILRIQQVVRGDSAAYFCASSPSSSNTEAFFGQGTRLTVV.

V gene TRBV10-2 combines with J gene TRBJ2-7; TRBD1 or TRBD2 may be the D gene (5 bases each). Germline V gene data show CDR1 as WSHSY and CDR2 as SAAADI. The V end was cut by 2 bases, the J end by 6 bases, with 11 bases between. The CDR3 is 13 amino acids. This chain's CDR3 is CASSETGRGEQYF. The CDR3 bases are TGCGCCAGCAGTGAGACAGGACGGGGCGAGCAGTACTTC.

The chain employs TRBV30 and TRBJ2-3, with D perhaps TRBD2 (6 bases). CDR1 is GTSNPN and CDR2 is SVGIG in the germline V gene (reference sequence). This CDR3 spans 11 amino acids. V was shortened by 1 base and J by 11 bases, with 10 bases between the two germline ends. CDR3 region: CAWSGDSGQYF. Written as DNA, the CDR3 is TGTGCCTGGAGTGGGGACTCGGGGCAGTATTTT.

The sample holds one count of this clone. The J gene is TRBJ2-1, the V gene TRBV18; D is unresolved. V was trimmed by 3 bases and J by 8 bases, leaving 17 bases between them. The CDR3 runs to 15 residues. Germline CDR1 KGHSH, CDR2 LQKENI. CDR3 loop: CASSPLRGPRDEQFF. Written as DNA, the CDR3 is TGTGCCAGCTCACCCTTACGAGGACCAAGGGATGAGCAGTTCTTC.

The chain joins TRBV14 to TRBJ2-1, with 11 bases lining up with TRBD2. With V trimmed by 0 bases and J by 2 bases, 3 bases remained unmatched. Looked up from germline, CDR1 is SGHDN and CDR2 is FVKESK. This CDR3 spans 17 amino acids. CDR3 nucleotide sequence: TGTGCCAGCAGCCAAGATCTGACTAGCGGGGCCTACAATGAGCAGTTCTTC. Translation gives CASSQDLTSGAYNEQFF.

The J gene is TRBJ2-4, the V gene TRBV5-6; D gene unclear. Germline loops: CDR1 SGHDT, CDR2 YYEEEE. The CDR3 runs 14 residues. Trimming shortened V by 0 bases and J by 2 bases, and 6 bases separated the two germline ends. The CDR3 spells CASSLGQSKNIQYF. The CDR3 DNA reads TGTGCCAGCAGCTTGGGGCAGTCCAAAAACATTCAGTACTTC.

The genes are TRBV5-5 and TRBJ2-3, with no clear D. Deletions cut 3 bases from V and 5 bases from J, with 10 bases between. Germline loops: CDR1 SGHKS, CDR2 YYEKEE (reference sequence). The CDR3 spans 13 residues. CDR3 in DNA: TGTGCCAGCAGCTCGGACCTGAGAGATACGCAGTATTTT. This encodes CASSSDLRDTQYF.

This clone appeared a single time. The chain couples TRBV6-1 to TRBJ2-1; D is undetermined. Germline CDR1 is MNHNS and CDR2 is SASEGT. The CDR3 consists of 15 residues. Trimming removed 3 bases at V and 0 bases at J, with 9 bases between. CDR3 residues: CASSDEFGSYNEQFF. CDR3 coding DNA: TGTGCCAGCAGTGATGAGTTCGGCTCCTACAATGAGCAGTTCTTC.

The rearrangement uses TRBV6-6 and TRBJ1-1, with a possible D match to TRBD1 (5 bases). Deletions cut 1 base from V and 1 base from J, with 7 bases between. CDR3 size: 14 residues. CDR1 is MNHNY, CDR2 SVGAGI, per germline (reference sequence). Here the CDR3 DNA reads TGTGCCAGCAGTTACTTTCAGGGGAACACTGAAGCTTTCTTT. It is translated as CASSYFQGNTEAFF.